This T cell receptor beta chain is drawn from a study of shared clonotypes between healthy human individuals (dated by TCRdb to about 2020). For context, the study as a whole: The cohort comprised a couple of women and three men aged 18 to 49 years. To estimate repertoire size and how much clonotype sharing occurs between individuals, the study deeply sequenced the blood TCR repertoires of several healthy adults. To increase sequencing depth and limit assay-specific biases, different laboratories used diverse techniques to prepare libraries and sequence TCR repertoires. Leukapheresis yielded between about 0.9 and 9 billion PBMCs per donor.

For this clone: Its antigen remains unidentified. The junction departs from the called germline gene at one end, perhaps through a read error.

Using the deep immunoSEQ assay, multiplex PCR amplified TCR CDR3 regions from genomic DNA. For each cell subset, the extracted genomic DNA was distributed evenly across all wells of several immunoSEQ 96-well plates, and each plate served as one replicate. For unsorted PBMC, each replicate PCR was loaded with roughly 330 ng genomic DNA, equivalent to 25,000 to 35,000 T cell genomes. Ten immunoSEQ deep assay plates were used to sequence unsorted PBMC genomic DNA. The purified libraries were quantified using a Qubit 3.0 fluorometer, sized with a Bioanalyzer 2100, and then quantified again using the KAPA Library Quantification kit. Every immunoSEQ 96-well plate was sequenced on a separate single-read 150-cycle Illumina NextSeq 550 flow cell. The original methods were these. The immunoSEQ output contained only junctional sequences without quality scores, so filtering could not match that applied to full-length reads. Sequences were annotated with PyIR, a Python wrapper for IgBLAST v1.9, and V/J genes and CDR3 were assigned using IMGT germline references. Any read was removed if the V/J assignment was weak (E-value above 1e-6), the CDR3 was missing, or the read contained stop codons, out-of-frame junctions, or ambiguous translated residues. V3J clonotypes were defined by identical inferred V gene, J gene, and CDR3 amino acid sequence. Percentage overlap between repertoires was calculated by dividing the number of shared unique clonotypes by the size of the smaller repertoire. Three approaches were used to assess repertoire richness: RTK rarefaction, the Chao1 estimator, and Recon v2.1 estimates of unobserved clonotypes. TCRdb's version of the immuneACCESS table is confined to in-frame rearrangements and falls short of the full clone set. An unresolved V gene accounts for under half of the shortfall where checked; the remainder is of unknown origin. V, J and clone size reflect that table, while D and trimming were determined from the DNA. This sample lists about half a million clones; roughly 80% were detected once. The ten most abundant clones make up about 13% of the sample.

The donors were healthy, HIV-negative adults with no recently reported acute infections or vaccinations. Every donor was a Caucasian adult living in Nashville, Tennessee, USA. In the unsorted samples, 85 million to 100 million PBMCs were counted, and genomic DNA was extracted using the QIAamp DNA Blood Mini kit. Blood was collected by leukapheresis, and PBMCs were isolated by Ficoll-Histopaque density gradient centrifugation and then cryopreserved in liquid nitrogen vapor phase. Results the study describes overall, beyond this receptor: Pairwise subsampling led to the expectation that sequencing depth would affect the degree of clonotype sharing among donors. Sampling was restricted to blood, and TCR repertoires in tissue are likely to differ from TCR repertoires in blood. The genetic and exposure-history diversity represented was limited by the small number of donors.

The CDR3 sequence holds 14 residues, the cysteine and phenylalanine included. The CDR3 DNA has 42 bases and is translated from base 1. For CDR1 and CDR2, the germline V gene lists MDHEN and SYDVKM. The source is a woman aged 40 to 49 in good health. Some clones in this sample may be carry-over from other donors' samples. The chain links TRBV28 with TRBJ1-3, with 7 central nucleotides matching TRBD1. The material sequenced was PBMCs. The DNA is as follows: TGTGCCAGCAGTTTATCATCAGGGGGAACCACCATATATTTT. Its translation is CASSLSSGGTTIYF.